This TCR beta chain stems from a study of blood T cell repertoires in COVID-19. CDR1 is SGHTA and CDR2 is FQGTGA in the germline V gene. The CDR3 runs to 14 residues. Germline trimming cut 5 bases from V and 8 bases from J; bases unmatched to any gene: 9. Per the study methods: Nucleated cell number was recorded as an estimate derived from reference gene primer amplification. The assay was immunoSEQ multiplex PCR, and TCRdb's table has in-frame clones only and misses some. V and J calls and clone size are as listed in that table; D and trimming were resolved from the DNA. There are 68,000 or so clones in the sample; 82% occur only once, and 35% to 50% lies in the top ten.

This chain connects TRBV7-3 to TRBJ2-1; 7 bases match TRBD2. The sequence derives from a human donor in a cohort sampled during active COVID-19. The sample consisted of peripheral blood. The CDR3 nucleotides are TGTGCCAGCAGCCGCGGGGGAGGGCCGGATGAGCAGTTCTTC. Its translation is CASSRGGGPDEQFF.